These T cell receptor beta chains were read from a single sample in a study of blood T cell repertoires in COVID-19. Method: immunoSEQ multiplex PCR; TCRdb's copy keeps in-frame clones and lacks some. In the table there are about 110,000 clones, around 85% of which are singletons. The sequenced sample consisted of peripheral blood. Receptors originate from a human donor in a cohort sampled during active COVID-19. CDR3s include the opening cysteine and the closing phenylalanine or tryptophan. Each record gives: CDR3 protein, CDR3 DNA, clone size, V gene, D gene, J gene. D genes are given only for firm matches. The size entry is marked missing in some rows and otherwise reads once, few, many or a size class.

CDR3 protein: CASSEGEVGGYTF
CDR3 DNA: TGTGCCAGCAGTGAAGGAGAGGTTGGTGGCTACACCTTC
clone size: few
V gene: TRBV6-1
D gene: -
J gene: TRBJ1-2

CDR3 protein: CAISARLAGGQETQYF
CDR3 DNA: TGTGCCATCAGTGCTCGACTAGCGGGGGGCCAAGAGACCCAGTACTTC
clone size: once
V gene: TRBV10-3
D gene: TRBD2
J gene: TRBJ2-5

CDR3 protein: CASSLGGQYSGRGHTEAFF
CDR3 DNA: TGTGCCAGCAGCTTAGGGGGACAGTACTCAGGAAGGGGGCACACTGAAGCTTTCTTT
clone size: -
V gene: TRBV7-9
D gene: TRBD1
J gene: TRBJ1-1

CDR3 protein: CASSFSGQPQHF
CDR3 DNA: TGTGCCAGCAGTTTCTCAGGTCAGCCCCAGCATTTT
clone size: -
V gene: TRBV28
D gene: -
J gene: TRBJ1-5

CDR3 protein: CASSLQENYGYTF
CDR3 DNA: TGTGCCAGCAGCTTACAGGAAAACTATGGCTACACCTTC
clone size: -
V gene: TRBV7-9
D gene: -
J gene: TRBJ1-2

CDR3 protein: CASSEFVEARRGKLFF
CDR3 DNA: TGTGCCAGCAGTGAATTTGTTGAAGCGCGAAGGGGAAAACTGTTTTTT
clone size: -
V gene: TRBV25-1
D gene: -
J gene: TRBJ1-4

CDR3 protein: CASSFQRNEQFF
CDR3 DNA: TGTGCCAGCAGCTTCCAGAGGAATGAGCAGTTCTTC
clone size: once
V gene: TRBV7-2
D gene: -
J gene: TRBJ2-1

CDR3 protein: CASSNWTGRRNTIYF
CDR3 DNA: TGTGCCAGCAGTAACTGGACAGGGAGGAGAAACACCATATATTTT
clone size: -
V gene: TRBV6-5
D gene: TRBD1
J gene: TRBJ1-3

CDR3 protein: CAWSVRGQPYEQYF
CDR3 DNA: TGTGCCTGGAGTGTACGGGGACAGCCCTACGAGCAGTACTTC
clone size: -
V gene: TRBV30
D gene: TRBD1
J gene: TRBJ2-7

CDR3 protein: CASSHARSAEAFF
CDR3 DNA: TGTGCCAGCAGCCATGCCAGGTCGGCTGAAGCTTTCTTT
clone size: -
V gene: TRBV12-3/TRBV12-4
D gene: -
J gene: TRBJ1-1

CDR3 protein: CASSYSRGWTEAFF
CDR3 DNA: TGTGCCAGCAGTTACTCTCGGGGTTGGACTGAAGCTTTCTTT
clone size: -
V gene: TRBV6-5
D gene: -
J gene: TRBJ1-1

CDR3 protein: CASSLFGGNTIYF
CDR3 DNA: TGTGCCAGCAGCTTATTCGGTGGAAACACCATATATTTT
clone size: -
V gene: TRBV7-2
D gene: -
J gene: TRBJ1-3

CDR3 protein: CASSQEGGYEQYF
CDR3 DNA: TGCGCCAGCAGCCAAGAAGGGGGCTACGAGCAGTACTTC
clone size: -
V gene: TRBV4-3
D gene: -
J gene: TRBJ2-7

CDR3 protein: CASSIRGYQETQYF
CDR3 DNA: TGTGCCAGTAGTATAAGGGGGTACCAAGAGACCCAGTACTTC
clone size: -
V gene: TRBV19
D gene: -
J gene: TRBJ2-5

CDR3 protein: CASSQNRNVQYF
CDR3 DNA: TGTGCCAGCAGCCAGAACAGGAACGTTCAGTACTTC
clone size: -
V gene: TRBV14
D gene: -
J gene: TRBJ2-7

CDR3 protein: CASSGGTSRTDTQYF
CDR3 DNA: TGTGCCAGTAGTGGGGGGACTAGTCGTACAGATACGCAGTATTTT
clone size: -
V gene: TRBV19
D gene: TRBD2
J gene: TRBJ2-3

CDR3 protein: CASSPGTDTQYF
CDR3 DNA: TGTGCCAGCAGCCCGGGCACAGATACGCAGTATTTT
clone size: once
V gene: TRBV11-3
D gene: -
J gene: TRBJ2-3

CDR3 protein: CASSRLRTVYEKLFF
CDR3 DNA: TGTGCCAGCAGCCGCTTGAGGACAGTTTATGAAAAACTGTTTTTT
clone size: -
V gene: TRBV7-2
D gene: -
J gene: TRBJ1-4

CDR3 protein: CASSLESRYLPQHF
CDR3 DNA: TGTGCCAGCAGCTTAGAGAGCCGGTATCTACCCCAGCATTTT
clone size: -
V gene: TRBV7-8
D gene: -
J gene: TRBJ1-5

CDR3 protein: CASSLVLQETQYF
CDR3 DNA: TGTGCCAGCAGCTTAGTTCTCCAAGAGACCCAGTACTTC
clone size: -
V gene: TRBV7-2
D gene: -
J gene: TRBJ2-5

CDR3 protein: CSATAAYEQYF
CDR3 DNA: TGCAGCGCCACTGCGGCCTACGAGCAGTACTTC
clone size: -
V gene: TRBV29-1
D gene: -
J gene: TRBJ2-7

CDR3 protein: CASSEVRGGYGYTF
CDR3 DNA: TGTGCCAGCAGTGAAGTCAGAGGGGGCTATGGCTACACCTTC
clone size: -
V gene: TRBV2
D gene: -
J gene: TRBJ1-2

CDR3 protein: CASSLNSYEQYF
CDR3 DNA: TGTGCCAGCAGCCTAAACTCCTACGAGCAGTACTTC
clone size: -
V gene: TRBV7-2
D gene: -
J gene: TRBJ2-7

CDR3 protein: CATSDSEPLAASYNEQFF
CDR3 DNA: TGTGCCACCAGTGATTCCGAGCCGCTAGCGGCCTCCTACAATGAGCAGTTCTTC
clone size: -
V gene: TRBV24-1
D gene: TRBD2
J gene: TRBJ2-1

CDR3 protein: CATSPDRGRGEQYF
CDR3 DNA: TGTGCCACCAGTCCCGACAGGGGGCGTGGCGAGCAGTACTTC
clone size: -
V gene: TRBV15
D gene: TRBD1
J gene: TRBJ2-7

CDR3 protein: CASSEVKGGAEAFF
CDR3 DNA: TGTGCCAGCAGTGAGGTCAAGGGGGGGGCTGAAGCTTTCTTT
clone size: -
V gene: TRBV2
D gene: -
J gene: TRBJ1-1

CDR3 protein: CASALDGYLPRNPYF
CDR3 DNA: TGTGCCAGCGCCCTTGACGGGTACTTACCCCGGAACCCCTACTTC
clone size: -
V gene: TRBV28
D gene: -
J gene: TRBJ2-5

CDR3 protein: CASSASWTGGRDTQYF
CDR3 DNA: TGTGCCAGCAGTGCCTCTTGGACAGGGGGTCGAGATACGCAGTATTTT
clone size: -
V gene: TRBV27
D gene: TRBD1
J gene: TRBJ2-3

CDR3 protein: CSASRLVDNEQFF
CDR3 DNA: TGCAGTGCTAGTCGGCTAGTGGACAATGAGCAGTTCTTC
clone size: -
V gene: TRBV20-1
D gene: -
J gene: TRBJ2-1

CDR3 protein: CSVGGYNEQFF
CDR3 DNA: TGCAGCGTGGGGGGGTACAATGAGCAGTTCTTC
clone size: -
V gene: TRBV29-1
D gene: TRBD2
J gene: TRBJ2-1

CDR3 protein: CASSLNRNTEAFF
CDR3 DNA: TGTGCCAGCAGCCTGAACAGGAACACTGAAGCTTTCTTT
clone size: -
V gene: TRBV9
D gene: -
J gene: TRBJ1-1

CDR3 protein: CASRPGANQPQHF
CDR3 DNA: TGCGCCAGCAGACCAGGCGCCAATCAGCCCCAGCATTTT
clone size: few
V gene: TRBV10-1
D gene: -
J gene: TRBJ1-5

CDR3 protein: CATQTSGGHGELFF
CDR3 DNA: TGTGCCACCCAGACTAGCGGGGGCCACGGGGAGCTGTTTTTT
clone size: -
V gene: TRBV6-5
D gene: TRBD2
J gene: TRBJ2-2

CDR3 protein: CATTPGGKGADTQYF
CDR3 DNA: TGTGCCACCACCCCCGGGGGGAAGGGGGCAGATACGCAGTATTTT
clone size: -
V gene: TRBV24-1
D gene: -
J gene: TRBJ2-3

CDR3 protein: CASSYPPGVGYTF
CDR3 DNA: TGTGCCAGCAGTTACCCCCCCGGGGTTGGCTACACCTTC
clone size: -
V gene: TRBV6-2/TRBV6-3
D gene: -
J gene: TRBJ1-2

CDR3 protein: CASSDRDYEQYF
CDR3 DNA: TGTGCCAGCAGTGACAGGGATTACGAGCAGTACTTC
clone size: -
V gene: TRBV6-6
D gene: TRBD1
J gene: TRBJ2-7

CDR3 protein: CASSPKGGIAGNTIYF
CDR3 DNA: TGTGCCAGCAGCCCCAAGGGGGGGATCGCTGGAAACACCATATATTTT
clone size: -
V gene: TRBV11-2
D gene: -
J gene: TRBJ1-3

CDR3 protein: CASSQEWLGVGEKLFF
CDR3 DNA: TGTGCCAGCAGCCAAGAATGGTTGGGAGTGGGGGAAAAACTGTTTTTT
clone size: once
V gene: TRBV3-1/TRBV3-2
D gene: -
J gene: TRBJ1-4

CDR3 protein: CASSPHRGPNTEAFF
CDR3 DNA: TGTGCCAGCAGCCCGCACAGGGGCCCGAACACTGAAGCTTTCTTT
clone size: -
V gene: TRBV2
D gene: TRBD1
J gene: TRBJ1-1

CDR3 protein: CASTGTGGYGYTF
CDR3 DNA: TGTGCCAGCACCGGGACAGGGGGCTATGGCTACACCTTC
clone size: -
V gene: TRBV6-4
D gene: TRBD1
J gene: TRBJ1-2

CDR3 protein: CASSLSSAANTGELFF
CDR3 DNA: TGTGCCAGCAGCTTGTCCAGCGCCGCGAACACCGGGGAGCTGTTTTTT
clone size: -
V gene: TRBV7-8
D gene: -
J gene: TRBJ2-2

CDR3 protein: CASSTAGETQYF
CDR3 DNA: TGTGCCAGTAGCACCGCCGGGGAGACCCAGTACTTC
clone size: -
V gene: TRBV19
D gene: -
J gene: TRBJ2-5

CDR3 protein: CASSSGGLYEQYF
CDR3 DNA: TGTGCCAGCAGTTCGGGGGGGTTGTACGAGCAGTACTTC
clone size: -
V gene: TRBV2
D gene: TRBD2
J gene: TRBJ2-7

CDR3 protein: CASSTSGDTQYF
CDR3 DNA: TGTGCCAGTAGTACTAGTGGGGATACGCAGTATTTT
clone size: -
V gene: TRBV19
D gene: -
J gene: TRBJ2-3

CDR3 protein: CASRTEQGAGEQYF
CDR3 DNA: TGTGCCAGCAGGACAGAGCAGGGGGCTGGCGAGCAGTACTTC
clone size: many
V gene: TRBV6-6
D gene: TRBD1
J gene: TRBJ2-7

CDR3 protein: CASSLDRLIYGYTF
CDR3 DNA: TGCGCCAGCAGCTTGGACAGGCTCATCTATGGCTACACCTTC
clone size: once
V gene: TRBV5-1
D gene: -
J gene: TRBJ1-2

CDR3 protein: CASSDTGGHTEAFF
CDR3 DNA: TGTGCCAGCAGTGACACAGGGGGCCACACTGAAGCTTTCTTT
clone size: -
V gene: TRBV2
D gene: TRBD1
J gene: TRBJ1-1

CDR3 protein: CASSYSSSNEKLFF
CDR3 DNA: TGTGCCAGCAGTTACTCGAGCTCTAATGAAAAACTGTTTTTT
clone size: -
V gene: TRBV6-5
D gene: -
J gene: TRBJ1-4